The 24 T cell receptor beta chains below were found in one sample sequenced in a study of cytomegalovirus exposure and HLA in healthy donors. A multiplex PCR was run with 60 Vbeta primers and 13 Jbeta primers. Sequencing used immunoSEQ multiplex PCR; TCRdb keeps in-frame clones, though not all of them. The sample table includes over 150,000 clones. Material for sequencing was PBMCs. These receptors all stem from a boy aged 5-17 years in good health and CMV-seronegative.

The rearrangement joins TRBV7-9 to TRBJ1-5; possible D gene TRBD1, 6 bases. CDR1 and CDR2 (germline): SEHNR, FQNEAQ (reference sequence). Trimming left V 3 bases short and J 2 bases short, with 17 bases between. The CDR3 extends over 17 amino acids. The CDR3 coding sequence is TGTGCCAGCAGCTTCGGTGGGGGCGCTAGGGGCAATCAGCCCCAGCATTTT. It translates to CASSFGGGARGNQPQHF. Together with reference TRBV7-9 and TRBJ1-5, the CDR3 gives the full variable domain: DTGVSQNPRHKITKRGQNVTFRCDPISEHNRLYWYRQTLGQGPEFLTYFQNEAQLEKSRLLSDRFSAERPKGSFSTLEIQRTEQGDSAMYLCASSFGGGARGNQPQHFGDGTRLSIL.

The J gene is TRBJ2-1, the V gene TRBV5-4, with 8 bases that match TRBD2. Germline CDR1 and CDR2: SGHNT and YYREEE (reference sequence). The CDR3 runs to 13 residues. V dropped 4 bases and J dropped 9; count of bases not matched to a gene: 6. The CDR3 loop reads CASSPRTSTEQFF. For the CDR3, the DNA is TGTGCCAGCAGCCCCAGGACTAGCACTGAGCAGTTCTTC.

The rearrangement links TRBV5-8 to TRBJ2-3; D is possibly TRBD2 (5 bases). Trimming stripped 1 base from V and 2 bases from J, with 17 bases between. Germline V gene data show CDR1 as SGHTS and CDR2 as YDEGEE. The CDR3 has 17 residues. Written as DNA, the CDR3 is TGTGCCAGCAGCTTGCATGTGAGGGTAGAACTCACAGATACGCAGTATTTT. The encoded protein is CASSLHVRVELTDTQYF. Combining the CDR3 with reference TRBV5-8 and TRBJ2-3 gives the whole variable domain EAGVTQSPTHLIKTRGQQATLRCSPISGHTSVYWYQQALGLGLQFLLWYDEGEERNRGNFPPRFSGRQFPNYSSELNVNALELEDSALYLCASSLHVRVELTDTQYFGPGTRLTVL.

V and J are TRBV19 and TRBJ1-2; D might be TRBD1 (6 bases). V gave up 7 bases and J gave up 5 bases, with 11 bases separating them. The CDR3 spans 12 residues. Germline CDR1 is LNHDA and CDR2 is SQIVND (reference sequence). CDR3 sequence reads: CASKQGGYGYTF. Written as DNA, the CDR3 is TGTGCCAGTAAACAGGGAGGGTATGGCTACACCTTC.

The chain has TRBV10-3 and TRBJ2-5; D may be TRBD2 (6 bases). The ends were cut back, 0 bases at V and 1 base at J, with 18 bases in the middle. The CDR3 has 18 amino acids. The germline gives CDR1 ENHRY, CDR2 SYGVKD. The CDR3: CAISESNALAPFQETQYF. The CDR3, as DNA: TGTGCCATCAGTGAGTCGAACGCACTAGCCCCTTTCCAAGAGACCCAGTACTTC.

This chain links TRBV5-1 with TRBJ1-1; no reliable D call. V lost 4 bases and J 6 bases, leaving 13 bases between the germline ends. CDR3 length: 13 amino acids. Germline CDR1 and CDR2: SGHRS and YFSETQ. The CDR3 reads CASSTLRGAEAFF. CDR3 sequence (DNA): TGCGCCAGCAGCACCTTGCGGGGTGCTGAAGCTTTCTTT.

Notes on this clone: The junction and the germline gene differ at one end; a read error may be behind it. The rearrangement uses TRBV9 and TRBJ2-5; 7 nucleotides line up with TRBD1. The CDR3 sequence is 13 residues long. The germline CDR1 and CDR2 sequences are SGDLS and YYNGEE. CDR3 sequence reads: CASSVDRGEAQYF. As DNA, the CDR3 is TGTGCCAGCAGCGTAGACAGGGGAGAGGCCCAGTACTTC.

The CDR3 region is CASSQGGQPSTDTQYF. The CDR3 DNA sequence: TGCGCCAGCAGCCAAGGGGGACAGCCTAGCACAGATACGCAGTATTTT. The chain recombines TRBV4-3 with TRBJ2-3, with 7 bases aligning to TRBD1. This CDR3 spans 16 amino acids. After removal of 1 base from V and 0 bases from J, the junction contained 4 bases not matched to a gene. Germline loops: CDR1 LGHNA, CDR2 YSLEER.

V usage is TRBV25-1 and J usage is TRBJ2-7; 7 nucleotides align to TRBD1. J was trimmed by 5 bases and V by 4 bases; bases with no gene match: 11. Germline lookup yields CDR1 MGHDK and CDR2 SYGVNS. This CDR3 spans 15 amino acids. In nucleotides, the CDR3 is TGTGCCAGCAGTGCCGGACAGGTAGAACGGGACGAGCAGTACTTC. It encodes CASSAGQVERDEQYF.

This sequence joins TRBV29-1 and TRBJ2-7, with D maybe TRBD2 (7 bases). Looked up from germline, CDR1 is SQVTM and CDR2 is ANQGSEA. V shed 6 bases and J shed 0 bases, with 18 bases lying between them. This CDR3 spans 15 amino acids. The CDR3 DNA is TGCAGCGTGTCGGGGGCGGGGGCCACCTCCTACGAGCAGTACTTC. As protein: CSVSGAGATSYEQYF.

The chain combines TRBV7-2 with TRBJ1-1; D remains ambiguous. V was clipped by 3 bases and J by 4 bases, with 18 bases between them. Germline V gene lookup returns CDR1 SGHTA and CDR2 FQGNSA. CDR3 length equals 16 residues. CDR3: CASSFGRSIFGTEAFF. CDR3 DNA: TGTGCCAGCAGCTTCGGGAGGTCGATTTTCGGCACTGAAGCTTTCTTT.

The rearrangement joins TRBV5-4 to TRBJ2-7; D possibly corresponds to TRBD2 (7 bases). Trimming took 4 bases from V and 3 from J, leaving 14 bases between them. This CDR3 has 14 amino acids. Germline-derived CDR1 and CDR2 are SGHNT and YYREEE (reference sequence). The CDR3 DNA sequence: TGTGCCAGCAGCGCCCGGGGGGCCTACTACGAGCAGTACTTC. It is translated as CASSARGAYYEQYF.

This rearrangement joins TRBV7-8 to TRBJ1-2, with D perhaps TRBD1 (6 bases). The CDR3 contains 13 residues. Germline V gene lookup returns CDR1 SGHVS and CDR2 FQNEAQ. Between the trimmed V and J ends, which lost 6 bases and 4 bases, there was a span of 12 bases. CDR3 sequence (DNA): TGTGCCAGCAGGGGGGGGGCCGGCTATGGCTACACCTTC. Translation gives CASRGGAGYGYTF.

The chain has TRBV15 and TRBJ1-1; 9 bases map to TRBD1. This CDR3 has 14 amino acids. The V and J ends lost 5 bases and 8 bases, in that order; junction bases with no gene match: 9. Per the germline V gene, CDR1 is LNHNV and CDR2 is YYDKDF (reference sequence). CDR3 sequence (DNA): TGTGCCACCAGCGGGCCGGACAGGGGTAGGGAAGCTTTCTTT. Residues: CATSGPDRGREAFF.

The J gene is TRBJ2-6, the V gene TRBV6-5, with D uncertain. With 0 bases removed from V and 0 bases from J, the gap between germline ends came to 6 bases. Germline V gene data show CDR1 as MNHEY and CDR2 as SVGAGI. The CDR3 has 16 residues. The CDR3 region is CASSYSRSSGANVLTF. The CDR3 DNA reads TGTGCCAGCAGTTACTCCCGGAGCTCTGGGGCCAACGTCCTGACTTTC.

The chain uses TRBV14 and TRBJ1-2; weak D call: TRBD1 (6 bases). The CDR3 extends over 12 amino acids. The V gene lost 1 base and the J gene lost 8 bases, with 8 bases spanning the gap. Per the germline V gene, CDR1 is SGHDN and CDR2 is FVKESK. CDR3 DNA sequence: TGTGCCAGCAGCCAAGCCAGGGGCGGCTACACCTTC. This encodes CASSQARGGYTF.

CDR3 loop: CASRPGSGTGANVLTF. Here the CDR3 DNA reads TGTGCCAGCAGGCCCGGGTCGGGAACTGGGGCCAACGTCCTGACTTTC. The chain couples TRBV7-2 to TRBJ2-6; tentative D call: TRBD2 (5 bases). V shed 6 bases and J shed 2 bases, with 14 bases lying between them. Per germline, CDR1 SGHTA and CDR2 FQGNSA. This CDR3 is built from 16 residues.

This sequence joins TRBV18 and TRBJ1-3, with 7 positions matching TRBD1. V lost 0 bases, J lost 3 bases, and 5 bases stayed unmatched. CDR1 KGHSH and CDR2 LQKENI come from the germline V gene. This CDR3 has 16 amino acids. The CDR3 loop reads CASSPPKTGLGNTIYF. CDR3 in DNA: TGTGCCAGCTCACCACCCAAGACAGGGCTTGGAAACACCATATATTTT.

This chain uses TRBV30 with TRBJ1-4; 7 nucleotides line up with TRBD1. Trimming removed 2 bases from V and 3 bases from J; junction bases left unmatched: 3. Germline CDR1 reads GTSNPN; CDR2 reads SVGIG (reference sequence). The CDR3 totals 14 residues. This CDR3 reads CAWSPGQANEKLFF. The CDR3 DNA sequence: TGTGCCTGGAGTCCTGGACAGGCTAATGAAAAACTGTTTTTT.

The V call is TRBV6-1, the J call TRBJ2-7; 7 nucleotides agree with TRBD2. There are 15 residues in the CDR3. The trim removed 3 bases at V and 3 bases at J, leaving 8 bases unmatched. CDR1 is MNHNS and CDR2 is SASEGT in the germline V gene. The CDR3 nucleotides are TGTGCCAGCAGTGACACCCGAGCGGGAAACTACGAGCAGTACTTC. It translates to CASSDTRAGNYEQYF.

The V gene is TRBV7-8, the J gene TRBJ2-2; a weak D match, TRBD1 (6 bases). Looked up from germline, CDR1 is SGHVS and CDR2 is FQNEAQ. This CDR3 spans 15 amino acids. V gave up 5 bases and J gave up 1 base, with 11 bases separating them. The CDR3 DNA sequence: TGTGCCAGCAGCGCCGGACAGATGAACACCGGGGAGCTGTTTTTT. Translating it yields CASSAGQMNTGELFF.

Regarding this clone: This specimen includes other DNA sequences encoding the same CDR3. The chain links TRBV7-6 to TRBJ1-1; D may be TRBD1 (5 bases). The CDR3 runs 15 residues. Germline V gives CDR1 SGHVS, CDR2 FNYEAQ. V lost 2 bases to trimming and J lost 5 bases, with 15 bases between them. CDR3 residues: CASSLNQGVTTEAFF. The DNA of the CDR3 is TGTGCCAGCAGCTTAAACCAGGGTGTTACGACTGAAGCTTTCTTT.

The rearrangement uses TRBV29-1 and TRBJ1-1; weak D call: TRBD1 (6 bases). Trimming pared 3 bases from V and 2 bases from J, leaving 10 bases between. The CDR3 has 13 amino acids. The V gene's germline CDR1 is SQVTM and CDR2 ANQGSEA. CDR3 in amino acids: CSVDPTGNTEAFF. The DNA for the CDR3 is TGCAGCGTTGACCCGACAGGAAACACTGAAGCTTTCTTT.

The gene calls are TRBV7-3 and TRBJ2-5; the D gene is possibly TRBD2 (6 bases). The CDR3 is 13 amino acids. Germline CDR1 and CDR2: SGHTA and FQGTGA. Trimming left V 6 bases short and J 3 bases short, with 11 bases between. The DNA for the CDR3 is TGTGCCAGCAGTATGACTAGAGAAGAGACCCAGTACTTC. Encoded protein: CASSMTREETQYF.